This T cell receptor beta chain was recorded in a study of shared clonotypes between healthy human individuals. Study background: The donors, two women and a few men, were aged 18 to 49. Findings and limits, study-wide: Genetic and exposure-history diversity was limited by the small donor number. Sampling covered nothing but blood. Tissue TCR repertoires likely differ from those found in blood.

Only in-frame clones appear in the TCRdb table, and some are missing; sequencing was by immunoSEQ multiplex PCR. The sample has fewer than 800,000 clones; about 91% are singletons. This CDR3 spans 15 amino acids. Germline-derived CDR1 and CDR2 are MNHEY and SVGAGI. V lost 7 bases and J lost 3; bases outside the gene matches: 7. Selected positively for CCR7 and CD45RO-negative, naive CD8 cells excluded terminally differentiated effector memory CD45RA+ cells. With regard to this clone: The antigen is undetermined.

This clonotype was obtained from a man in his thirties or forties in good health. Sequenced material: naive CD8+ T cells sorted from blood. The chain joins TRBV6-5 to TRBJ2-1; TRBD2 matches 9 bases. CDR3 sequence: CASTVVAGVYNEQFF. CDR3 nucleotide sequence: TGTGCCAGCACTGTCGTAGCGGGAGTCTACAATGAGCAGTTCTTC.